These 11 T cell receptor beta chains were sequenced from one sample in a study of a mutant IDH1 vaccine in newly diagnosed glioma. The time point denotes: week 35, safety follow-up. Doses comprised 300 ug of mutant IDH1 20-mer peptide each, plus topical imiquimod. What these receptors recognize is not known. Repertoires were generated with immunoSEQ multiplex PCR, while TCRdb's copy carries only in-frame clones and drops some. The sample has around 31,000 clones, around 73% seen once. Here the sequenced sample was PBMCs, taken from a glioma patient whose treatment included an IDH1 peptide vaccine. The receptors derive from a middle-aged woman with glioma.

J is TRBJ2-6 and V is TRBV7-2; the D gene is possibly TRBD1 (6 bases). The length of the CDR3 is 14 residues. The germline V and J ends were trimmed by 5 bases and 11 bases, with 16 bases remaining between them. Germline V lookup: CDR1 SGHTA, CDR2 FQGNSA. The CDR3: CASSQPPGHDVLTF. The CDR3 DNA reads TGTGCCAGCAGCCAACCTCCGGGACACGACGTCCTGACTTTC. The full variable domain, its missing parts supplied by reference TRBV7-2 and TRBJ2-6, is GAGVSQSPSNKVTEKGKDVELRCDPISGHTALYWYRQSLGQGLEFLIYFQGNSAPDKSGLPSDRFSAERTGGSVSTLTIQRTQQEDSAVYLCASSQPPGHDVLTFGAGSRLTVL.

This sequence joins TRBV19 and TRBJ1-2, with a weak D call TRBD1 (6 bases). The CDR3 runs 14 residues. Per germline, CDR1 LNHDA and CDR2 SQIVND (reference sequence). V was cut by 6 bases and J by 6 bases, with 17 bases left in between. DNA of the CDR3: TGTGCCAGTAGGGGCCTCGGGGGGGCCGATGGCTACACCTTC. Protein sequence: CASRGLGGADGYTF.

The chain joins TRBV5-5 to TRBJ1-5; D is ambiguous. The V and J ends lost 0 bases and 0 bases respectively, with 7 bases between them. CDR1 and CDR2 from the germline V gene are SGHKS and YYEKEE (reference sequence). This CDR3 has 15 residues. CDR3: CASSLGGYSNQPQHF. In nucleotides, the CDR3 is TGTGCCAGCAGCTTGGGAGGGTATAGCAATCAGCCCCAGCATTTT.

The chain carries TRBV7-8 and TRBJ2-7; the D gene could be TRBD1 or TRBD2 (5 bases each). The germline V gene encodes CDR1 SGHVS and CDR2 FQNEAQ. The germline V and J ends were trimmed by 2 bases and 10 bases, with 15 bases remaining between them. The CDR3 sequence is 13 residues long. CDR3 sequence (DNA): TGTGCCAGCAGCTTATACGGGGCGAGGGTTCAGTACTTC. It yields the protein CASSLYGARVQYF.

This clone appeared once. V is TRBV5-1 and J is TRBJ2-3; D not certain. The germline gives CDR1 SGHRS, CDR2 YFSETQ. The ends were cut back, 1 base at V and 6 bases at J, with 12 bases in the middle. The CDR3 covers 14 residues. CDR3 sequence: CASSLNLGKDTQYF. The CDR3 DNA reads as TGCGCCAGCAGCTTGAACCTGGGGAAGGATACGCAGTATTTT.

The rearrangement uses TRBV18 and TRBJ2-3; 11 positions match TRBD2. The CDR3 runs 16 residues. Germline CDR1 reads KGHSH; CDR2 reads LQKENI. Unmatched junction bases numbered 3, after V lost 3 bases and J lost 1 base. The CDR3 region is CASSPSSGGRTDTQYF. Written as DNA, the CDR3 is TGTGCCAGCTCACCCTCTAGCGGGGGGCGCACAGATACGCAGTATTTT.

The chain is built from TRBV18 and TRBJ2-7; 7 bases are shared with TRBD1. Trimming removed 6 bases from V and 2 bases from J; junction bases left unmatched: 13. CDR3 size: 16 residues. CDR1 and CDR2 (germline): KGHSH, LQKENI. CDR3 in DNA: TGTGCCAGCTCCCTTAGCACACAGGGGAGCGCCTACGAGCAGTACTTC. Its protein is CASSLSTQGSAYEQYF.

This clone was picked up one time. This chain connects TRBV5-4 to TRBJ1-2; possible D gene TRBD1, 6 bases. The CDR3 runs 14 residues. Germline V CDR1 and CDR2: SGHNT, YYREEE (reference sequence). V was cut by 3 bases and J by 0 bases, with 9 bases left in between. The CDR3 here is CASSSTGSNYGYTF. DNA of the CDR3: TGTGCCAGCAGCTCGACAGGTTCTAACTATGGCTACACCTTC.

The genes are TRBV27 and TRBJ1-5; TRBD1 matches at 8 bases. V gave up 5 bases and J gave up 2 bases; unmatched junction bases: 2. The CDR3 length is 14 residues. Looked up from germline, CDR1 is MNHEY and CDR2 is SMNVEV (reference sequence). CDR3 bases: TGTGCCAGCAGTGGGACAGGTGGCAATCAGCCCCAGCATTTT. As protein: CASSGTGGNQPQHF.

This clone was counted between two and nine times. CDR3 DNA: TGTGCCTGGAGTGTACCGGGTAATTCACCCCTCCACTTT. It is translated as CAWSVPGNSPLHF. This chain links TRBV30 with TRBJ1-6; D remains unclear. This CDR3 region has 13 residues. Germline loops: CDR1 GTSNPN, CDR2 SVGIG (reference sequence). With 0 bases removed from V and 6 bases from J, the gap between germline ends came to 6 bases.

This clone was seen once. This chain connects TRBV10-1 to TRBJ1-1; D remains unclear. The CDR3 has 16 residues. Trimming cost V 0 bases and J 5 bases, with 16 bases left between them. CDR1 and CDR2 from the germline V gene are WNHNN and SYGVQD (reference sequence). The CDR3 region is CASSESSWARRTEAFF. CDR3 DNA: TGCGCCAGCAGTGAGTCGAGCTGGGCTCGTAGGACTGAAGCTTTCTTT.